Listed here are 9 T cell receptor beta chains from one sample, sequenced in a study of OX40 agonist ivuxolimab in advanced cancers. The protocol was immunoSEQ multiplex PCR, while the TCRdb copy is restricted to in-frame clones and leaves out a portion. The data show 65,000 to 90,000 clones, roughly 82% seen once. This sample comprised CD4+ or CD8+ T cells sorted from blood, obtained in a trial of the OX40 agonist ivuxolimab. The receptors were sampled from an adult with an advanced solid tumor such as melanoma, head and neck, liver or kidney cancer.

This sequence joins TRBV4-3 and TRBJ1-2, with a tentative D call TRBD1 (5 bases). Germline V gene data show CDR1 as LGHNA and CDR2 as YSLEER. The V end was cut by 5 bases, the J end by 8 bases, with 15 bases between. This CDR3 spans 13 amino acids. The CDR3 DNA follows: TGCGCCAGCAGCGCCACCGGGGGAGGGGGCTACACCTTC. This codes for CASSATGGGGYTF.

This chain uses TRBV6-6 with TRBJ2-7; D gene unclear. Per germline, CDR1 MNHNY and CDR2 SVGAGI (reference sequence). The CDR3 contains 13 residues. Trimming cost V 0 bases and J 3 bases, with 6 bases left between them. As DNA, the CDR3 is TGTGCCAGCAGTTACTCAGAAGGCTACGAGCAGTACTTC. It yields the protein CASSYSEGYEQYF.

V usage is TRBV6-1 and J usage is TRBJ2-3; the match to TRBD1 covers 8 bases. This CDR3 comprises 13 residues. Unmatched junction bases numbered 7, after V lost 9 bases and J lost 5 bases. CDR1 MNHNS and CDR2 SASEGT come from the germline V gene. CDR3 DNA sequence: TGTGCCAGTAGGACAGGGTTTGAAGATACGCAGTATTTT. Translated: CASRTGFEDTQYF.

The chain joins TRBV10-2 to TRBJ2-2, with D perhaps assigned TRBD1 or TRBD2 (5 bases each). Germline V gene sequence: CDR1 WSHSY, CDR2 SAAADI. V lost 2 bases and J 4 bases, leaving 8 bases between the germline ends. This CDR3 spans 14 amino acids. In nucleotides, the CDR3 is TGCGCCAGCAGTGAGGGGACCCGCACCGGGGAGCTGTTTTTT. It encodes CASSEGTRTGELFF.

CDR3 loop: CSARRGSGNTIYF. Written as DNA, the CDR3 is TGCAGCGCCAGACGTGGCTCTGGAAACACCATATATTTT. The chain uses TRBV29-1 and TRBJ1-3; D ambiguous. This CDR3 region has 13 residues. V lost 7 bases, J lost 0 bases, and 10 bases lay in between. From germline, CDR1 is SQVTM and CDR2 ANQGSEA.

V is TRBV7-9 and J is TRBJ1-2; D remains ambiguous. The V gene lost 4 bases and the J gene lost 7 bases, with 10 bases spanning the gap. The CDR3 contains 12 residues. In germline, CDR1 is SEHNR, CDR2 FQNEAQ (reference sequence). CDR3 coding DNA: TGTGCCAGCAGCTCGGACCAAGTTGGCTACACCTTC. This sequence encodes CASSSDQVGYTF.

The V gene is TRBV5-1, the J gene TRBJ1-3; D unresolved. CDR3 length: 13 residues. V lost 0 bases and J 4 bases, leaving 5 bases between the germline ends. Germline V gene lookup returns CDR1 SGHRS and CDR2 YFSETQ. CDR3 DNA sequence: TGCGCCAGCAGCTTGGGGACCGGAAACACCATATATTTT. It is translated as CASSLGTGNTIYF.

The V and J genes are TRBV9 and TRBJ2-3, with TRBD1 matching 7 bases. The germline V gene has CDR1 SGDLS and CDR2 YYNGEE. The length of the CDR3 is 16 residues. V lost 2 bases, J lost 2 bases, and 8 bases stayed unmatched. The CDR3 region has the DNA TGTGCCAGCAGCGTCAGACCGACAGGGATCACAGATACGCAGTATTTT. Its protein product is CASSVRPTGITDTQYF.

The DNA of the CDR3 is TGTGCCAGCGTTTTCTTTACACAAGAGACCCAGTACTTC. Protein sequence: CASVFFTQETQYF. The chain carries TRBV7-9 and TRBJ2-5, with D uncertain. This CDR3 is 13 amino acids long. Germline-derived CDR1 and CDR2 are SEHNR and FQNEAQ (reference sequence). V shed 8 bases and J shed 2 bases, with 12 bases lying between them.